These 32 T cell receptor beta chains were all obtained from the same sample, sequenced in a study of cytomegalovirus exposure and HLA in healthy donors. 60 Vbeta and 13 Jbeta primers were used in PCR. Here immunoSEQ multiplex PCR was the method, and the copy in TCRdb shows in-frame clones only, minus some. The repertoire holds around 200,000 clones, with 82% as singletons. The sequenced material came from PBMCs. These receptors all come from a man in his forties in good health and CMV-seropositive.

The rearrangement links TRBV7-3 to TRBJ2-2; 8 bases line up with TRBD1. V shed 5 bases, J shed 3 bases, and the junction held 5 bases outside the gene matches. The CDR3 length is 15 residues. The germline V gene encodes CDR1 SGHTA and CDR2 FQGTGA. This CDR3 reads CASSLDRGDTGELFF. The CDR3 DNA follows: TGTGCCAGCAGCCTAGACAGGGGCGACACCGGGGAGCTGTTTTTT. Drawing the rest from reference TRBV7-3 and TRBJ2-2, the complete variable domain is GAGVSQTPSNKVTEKGKYVELRCDPISGHTALYWYRQSLGQGPEFLIYFQGTGAADDSGLPNDRFFAVRPEGSVSTLKIQRTERGDSAVYLCASSLDRGDTGELFFGEGSRLTVL.

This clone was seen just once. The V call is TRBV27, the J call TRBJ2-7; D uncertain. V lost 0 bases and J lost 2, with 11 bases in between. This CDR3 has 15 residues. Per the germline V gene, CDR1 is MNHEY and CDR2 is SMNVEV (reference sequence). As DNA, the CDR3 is TGTGCCAGCAGTTTATCTTCTACGGAGACCTACGAGCAGTACTTC. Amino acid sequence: CASSLSSTETYEQYF.

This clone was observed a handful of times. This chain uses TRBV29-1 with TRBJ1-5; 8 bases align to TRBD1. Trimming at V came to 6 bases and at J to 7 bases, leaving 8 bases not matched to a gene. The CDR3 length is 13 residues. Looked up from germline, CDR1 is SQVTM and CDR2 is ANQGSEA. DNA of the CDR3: TGCAGCGTCCGCAACGGACAGGGCCAGCCCCAGCATTTT. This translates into CSVRNGQGQPQHF.

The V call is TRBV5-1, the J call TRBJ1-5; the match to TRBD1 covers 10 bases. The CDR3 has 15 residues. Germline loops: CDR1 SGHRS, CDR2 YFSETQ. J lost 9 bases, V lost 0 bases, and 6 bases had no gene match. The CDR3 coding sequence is TGCGCCAGCAGCTTGGATGGGACAGGGGTTTTGCCCCAGCATTTT. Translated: CASSLDGTGVLPQHF.

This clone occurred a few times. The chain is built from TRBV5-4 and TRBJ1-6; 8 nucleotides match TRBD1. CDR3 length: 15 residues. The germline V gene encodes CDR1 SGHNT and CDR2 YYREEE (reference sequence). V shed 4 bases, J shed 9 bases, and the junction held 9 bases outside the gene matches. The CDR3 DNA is TGTGCCAGCAGCACGGACAGGGTCGGAGGTTCACCCCTCCACTTT. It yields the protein CASSTDRVGGSPLHF.

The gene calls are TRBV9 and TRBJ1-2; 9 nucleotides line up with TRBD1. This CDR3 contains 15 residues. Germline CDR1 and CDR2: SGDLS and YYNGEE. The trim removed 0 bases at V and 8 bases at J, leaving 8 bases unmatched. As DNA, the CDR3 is TGTGCCAGCAGCGTAGCTTCGGACAGGGGAGGAGGCTACACCTTC. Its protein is CASSVASDRGGGYTF.

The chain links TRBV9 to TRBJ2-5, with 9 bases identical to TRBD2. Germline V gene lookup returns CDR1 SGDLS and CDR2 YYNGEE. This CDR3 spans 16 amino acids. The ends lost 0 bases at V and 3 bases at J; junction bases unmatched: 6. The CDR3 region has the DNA TGTGCCAGCAGCGTAGGGCTAGCGGGGAGAAAAGAGACCCAGTACTTC. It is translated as CASSVGLAGRKETQYF.

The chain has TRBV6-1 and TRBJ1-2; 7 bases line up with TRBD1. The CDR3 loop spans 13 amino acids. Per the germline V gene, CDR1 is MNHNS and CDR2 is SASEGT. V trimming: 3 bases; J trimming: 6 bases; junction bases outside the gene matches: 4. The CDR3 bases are TGTGCCAGCAGTGAGACAGGGACGGATGGCTACACCTTC. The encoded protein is CASSETGTDGYTF.

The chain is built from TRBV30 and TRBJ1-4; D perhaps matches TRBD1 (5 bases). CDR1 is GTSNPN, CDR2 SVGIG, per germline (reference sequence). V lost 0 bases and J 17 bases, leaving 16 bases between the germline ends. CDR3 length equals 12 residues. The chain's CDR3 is CAWSVGGPERFF. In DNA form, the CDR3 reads TGTGCCTGGAGTGTCGGGGGACCAGAACGTTTTTTT. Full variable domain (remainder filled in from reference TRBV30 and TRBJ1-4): SQTIHQWPATLVQPVGSPLSLECTVEGTSNPNLYWYRQAAGRGLQLLFYSVGIGQISSEVPQNLSASRPQDRQFILSSKKLLLSDSGFYLCAWSVGGPERFFGSGTQLSVL.

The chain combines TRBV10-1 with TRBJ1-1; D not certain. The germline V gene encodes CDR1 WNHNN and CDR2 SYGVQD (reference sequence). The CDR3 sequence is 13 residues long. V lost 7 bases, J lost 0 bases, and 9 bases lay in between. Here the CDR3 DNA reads TGCGCCAGCAAGGAGGGCATGAACACTGAAGCTTTCTTT. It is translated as CASKEGMNTEAFF.

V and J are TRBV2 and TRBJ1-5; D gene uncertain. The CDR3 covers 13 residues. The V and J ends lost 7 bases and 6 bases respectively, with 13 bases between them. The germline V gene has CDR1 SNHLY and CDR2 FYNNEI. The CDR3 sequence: CASTGVAGQPQHF. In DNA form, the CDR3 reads TGTGCCAGCACCGGAGTGGCGGGTCAGCCCCAGCATTTT.

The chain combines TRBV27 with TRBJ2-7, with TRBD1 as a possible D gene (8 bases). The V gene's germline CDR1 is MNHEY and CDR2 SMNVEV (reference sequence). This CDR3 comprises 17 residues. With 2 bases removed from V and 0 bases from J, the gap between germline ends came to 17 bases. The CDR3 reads CASSLRGETGGSYEQYF. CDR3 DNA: TGTGCCAGCAGTTTACGGGGGGAAACAGGGGGCTCCTACGAGCAGTACTTC.

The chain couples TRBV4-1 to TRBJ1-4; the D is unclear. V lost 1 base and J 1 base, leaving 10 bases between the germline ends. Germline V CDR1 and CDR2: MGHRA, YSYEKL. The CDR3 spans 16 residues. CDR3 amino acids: CASSQVSGQTNEKLFF. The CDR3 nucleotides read TGCGCCAGCAGCCAAGTCTCAGGCCAAACTAATGAAAAACTGTTTTTT.

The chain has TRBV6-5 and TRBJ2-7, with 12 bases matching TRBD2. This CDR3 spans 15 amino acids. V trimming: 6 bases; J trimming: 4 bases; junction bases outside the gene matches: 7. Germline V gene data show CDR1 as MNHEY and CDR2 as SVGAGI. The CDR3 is CASSRLAGVDYEQYF. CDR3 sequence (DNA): TGTGCCAGCAGCCGACTAGCGGGAGTTGATTACGAGCAGTACTTC.

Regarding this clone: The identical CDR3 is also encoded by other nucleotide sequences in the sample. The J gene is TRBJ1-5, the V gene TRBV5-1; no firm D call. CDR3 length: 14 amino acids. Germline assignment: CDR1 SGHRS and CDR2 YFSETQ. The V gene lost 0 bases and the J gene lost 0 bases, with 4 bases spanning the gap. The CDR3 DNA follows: TGCGCCAGCAGCTTGGGAGGTAGCAATCAGCCCCAGCATTTT. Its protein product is CASSLGGSNQPQHF.

The CDR3 coding sequence is TGTGCCAGCAGCTTAGTAGCGGGAGGGCCAGTAAATGAGCAGTTCTTC. It specifies CASSLVAGGPVNEQFF. The chain carries TRBV7-2 and TRBJ2-1; TRBD2 aligns across 11 bases. CDR1 is SGHTA, CDR2 FQGNSA, per germline. Trimming removed 1 base from V and 7 bases from J; junction bases left unmatched: 6. The CDR3 has 16 amino acids.

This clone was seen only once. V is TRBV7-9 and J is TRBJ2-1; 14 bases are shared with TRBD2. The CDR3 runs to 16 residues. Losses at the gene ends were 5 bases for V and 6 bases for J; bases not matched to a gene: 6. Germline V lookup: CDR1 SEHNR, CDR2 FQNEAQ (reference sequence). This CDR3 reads CASSPRTSGRINEQFF. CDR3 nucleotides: TGTGCCAGCAGCCCGAGGACTAGCGGGAGGATCAATGAGCAGTTCTTC.

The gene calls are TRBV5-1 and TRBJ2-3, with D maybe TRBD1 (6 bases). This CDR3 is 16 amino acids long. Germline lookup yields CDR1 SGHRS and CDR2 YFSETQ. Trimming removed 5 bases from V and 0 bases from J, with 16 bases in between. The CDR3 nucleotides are TGCGCCAGCAGACTTTCCGGGACAACTAGCACAGATACGCAGTATTTT. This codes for CASRLSGTTSTDTQYF.

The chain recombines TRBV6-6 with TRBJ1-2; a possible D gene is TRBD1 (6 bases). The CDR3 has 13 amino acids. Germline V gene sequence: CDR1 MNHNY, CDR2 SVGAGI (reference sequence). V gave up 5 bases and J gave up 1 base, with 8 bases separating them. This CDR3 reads CASSQQGNYGYTF. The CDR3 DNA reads TGTGCCAGCAGTCAACAGGGTAACTATGGCTACACCTTC.

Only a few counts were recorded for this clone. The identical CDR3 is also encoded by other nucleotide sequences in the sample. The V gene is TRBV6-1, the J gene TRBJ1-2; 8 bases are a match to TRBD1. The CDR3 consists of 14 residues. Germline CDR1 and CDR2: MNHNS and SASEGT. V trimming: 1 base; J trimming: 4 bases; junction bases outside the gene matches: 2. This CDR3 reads CASSEGTGLYGYTF. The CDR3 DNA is TGTGCCAGCAGTGAAGGGACAGGGCTCTATGGCTACACCTTC.

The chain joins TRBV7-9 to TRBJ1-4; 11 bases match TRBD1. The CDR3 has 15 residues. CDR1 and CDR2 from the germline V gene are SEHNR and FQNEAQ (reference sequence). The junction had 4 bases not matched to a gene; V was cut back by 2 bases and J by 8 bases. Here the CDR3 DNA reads TGTGCCAGCAGCTTAATGGGACAGGGGGGGGAAAAACTGTTTTTT. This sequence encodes CASSLMGQGGEKLFF.

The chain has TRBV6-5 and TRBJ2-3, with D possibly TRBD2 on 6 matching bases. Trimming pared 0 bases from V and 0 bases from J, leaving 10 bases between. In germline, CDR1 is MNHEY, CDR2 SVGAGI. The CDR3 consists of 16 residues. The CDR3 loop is CASSYSLATSTDTQYF. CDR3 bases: TGTGCCAGCAGTTACTCTCTAGCGACCAGCACAGATACGCAGTATTTT.

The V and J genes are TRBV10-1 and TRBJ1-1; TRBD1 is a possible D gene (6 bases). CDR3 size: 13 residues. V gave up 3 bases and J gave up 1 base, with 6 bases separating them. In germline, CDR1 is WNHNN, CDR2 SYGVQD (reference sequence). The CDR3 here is CASSDRGNTEAFF. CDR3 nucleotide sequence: TGCGCCAGCAGTGACAGGGGGAACACTGAAGCTTTCTTT.

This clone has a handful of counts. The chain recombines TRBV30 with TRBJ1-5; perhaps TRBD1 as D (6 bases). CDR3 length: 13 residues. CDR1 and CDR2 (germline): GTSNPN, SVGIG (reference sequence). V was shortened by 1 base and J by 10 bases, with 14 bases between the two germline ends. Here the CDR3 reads CAWSEQGLAPQHF. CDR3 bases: TGTGCCTGGAGTGAACAGGGTTTGGCACCCCAGCATTTT.

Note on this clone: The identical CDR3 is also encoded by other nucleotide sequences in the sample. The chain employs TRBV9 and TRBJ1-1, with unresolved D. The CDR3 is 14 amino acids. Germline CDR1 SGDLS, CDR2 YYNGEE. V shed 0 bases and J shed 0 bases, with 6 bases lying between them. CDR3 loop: CASSVAGLNTEAFF. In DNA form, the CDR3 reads TGTGCCAGCAGCGTAGCAGGTTTGAACACTGAAGCTTTCTTT.

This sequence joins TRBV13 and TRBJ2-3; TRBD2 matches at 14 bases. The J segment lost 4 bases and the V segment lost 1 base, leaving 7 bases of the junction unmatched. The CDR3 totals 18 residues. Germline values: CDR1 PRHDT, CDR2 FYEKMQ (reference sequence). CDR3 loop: CASSLAMGLAGVSDTQYF. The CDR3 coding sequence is TGTGCCAGCAGCTTAGCAATGGGACTAGCGGGAGTTTCAGATACGCAGTATTTT.

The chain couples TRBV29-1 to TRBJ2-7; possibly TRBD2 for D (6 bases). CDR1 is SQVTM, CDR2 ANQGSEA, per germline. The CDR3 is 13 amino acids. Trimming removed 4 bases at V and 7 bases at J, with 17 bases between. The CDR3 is CSVGAGPSREQYF. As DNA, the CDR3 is TGCAGCGTTGGGGCGGGGCCCTCCCGGGAGCAGTACTTC.

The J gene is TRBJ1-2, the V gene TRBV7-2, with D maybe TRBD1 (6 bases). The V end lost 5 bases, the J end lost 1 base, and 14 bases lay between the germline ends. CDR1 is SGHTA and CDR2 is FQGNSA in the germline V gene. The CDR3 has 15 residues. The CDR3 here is CASSLGTPVNYGYTF. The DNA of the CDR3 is TGTGCCAGCAGCCTCGGGACACCCGTTAACTATGGCTACACCTTC.

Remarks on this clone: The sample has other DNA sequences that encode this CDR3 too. CDR3: CASSLGQGSYNEQFF. For the CDR3, the DNA is TGTGCCAGCAGCTTGGGTCAGGGAAGCTACAATGAGCAGTTCTTC. This chain uses TRBV5-4 with TRBJ2-1, with D possibly TRBD1 on 5 matching bases. Trimming pared 0 bases from V and 3 bases from J, leaving 10 bases between. The germline V gene encodes CDR1 SGHNT and CDR2 YYREEE (reference sequence). CDR3 size: 15 residues.

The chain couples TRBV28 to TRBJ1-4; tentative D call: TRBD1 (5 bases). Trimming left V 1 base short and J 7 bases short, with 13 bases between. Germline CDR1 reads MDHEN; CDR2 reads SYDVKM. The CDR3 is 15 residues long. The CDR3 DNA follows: TGTGCCAGCAGTTTATACCACCGGGGGGGTGAAAAACTGTTTTTT. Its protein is CASSLYHRGGEKLFF.

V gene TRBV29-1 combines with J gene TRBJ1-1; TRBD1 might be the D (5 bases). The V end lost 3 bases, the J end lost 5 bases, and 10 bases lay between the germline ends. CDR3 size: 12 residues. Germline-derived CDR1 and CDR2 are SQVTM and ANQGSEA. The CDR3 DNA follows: TGCAGCGTTGACAGGGCGGGGACTGAAGCTTTCTTT. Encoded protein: CSVDRAGTEAFF.

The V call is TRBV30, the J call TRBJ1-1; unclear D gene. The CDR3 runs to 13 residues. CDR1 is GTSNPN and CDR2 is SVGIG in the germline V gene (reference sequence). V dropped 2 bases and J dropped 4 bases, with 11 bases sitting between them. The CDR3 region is CAWSRTDFTEAFF. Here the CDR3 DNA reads TGTGCCTGGAGTCGAACAGATTTCACTGAAGCTTTCTTT.